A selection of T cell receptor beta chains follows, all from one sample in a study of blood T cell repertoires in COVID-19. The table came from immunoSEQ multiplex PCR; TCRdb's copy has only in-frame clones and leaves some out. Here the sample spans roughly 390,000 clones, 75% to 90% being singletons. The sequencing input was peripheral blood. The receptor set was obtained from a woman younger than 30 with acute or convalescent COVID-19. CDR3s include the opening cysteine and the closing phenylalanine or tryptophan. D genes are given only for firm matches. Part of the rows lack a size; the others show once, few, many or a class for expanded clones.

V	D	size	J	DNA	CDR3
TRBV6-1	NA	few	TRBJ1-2	TGTGCCAGCAGTGAAGGCGAAGAATACTATGGCTACACCTTC	CASSEGEEYYGYTF
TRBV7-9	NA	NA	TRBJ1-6	TGTGCCAGCAGCTTAGGATTCGGTTCACCCCTCCACTTT	CASSLGFGSPLHF
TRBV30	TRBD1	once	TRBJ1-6	TGTGCCGAGGGGGCCCAGGGGAATTCACCCCTCCACTTT	CAEGAQGNSPLHF
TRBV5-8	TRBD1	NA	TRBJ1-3	TGTGCCAGCAACCCCGGACAGGGAAACTCTGGAAACACCATATATTTT	CASNPGQGNSGNTIYF
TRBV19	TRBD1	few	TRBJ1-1	TGTGCCAGTACAAACGGGGGACAGAACATGAACACTGAAGCTTTCTTT	CASTNGGQNMNTEAFF
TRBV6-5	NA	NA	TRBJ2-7	TGTGCCAGCAGTTACTCCCTGGGGGGGCGGATCGAGCAGTACTTC	CASSYSLGGRIEQYF
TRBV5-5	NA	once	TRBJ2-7	TGTGCCAGCAGAGAACGTGGAGGGGGCCCTTACGAGCAGTACTTC	CASRERGGGPYEQYF
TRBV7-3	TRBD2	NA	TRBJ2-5	TGTGCCAGCAGCTTAGCGCCAGCGGGGGGGGAGACCCAGTACTTC	CASSLAPAGGETQYF
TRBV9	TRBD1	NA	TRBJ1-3	TGTGCCAGCAGCCCAGGGGACAGATTGAGCTCTGGAAACACCATATATTTT	CASSPGDRLSSGNTIYF
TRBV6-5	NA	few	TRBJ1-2	TGTGCCAGCAGTTACTCAGGAACGGAGGGTCCCGGCTACACCTTC	CASSYSGTEGPGYTF
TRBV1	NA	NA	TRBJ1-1	TGCACCAGCAGCCAAGGCGGGGTCGCTGAAGCTTTCTTT	CTSSQGGVAEAFF
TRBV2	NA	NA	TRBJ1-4	TGTGCCAGCATCGGGGTAGGGGAAAAACTGTTTTTT	CASIGVGEKLFF
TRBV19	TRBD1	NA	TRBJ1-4	TGTGCCAGTAATTTCGGACAGGGTAATGAAAAACTGTTTTTT	CASNFGQGNEKLFF
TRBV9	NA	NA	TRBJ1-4	TGTGCCAGCAGCGCCGAAGTGGGAGGGACTAATGAAAAACTGTTTTTT	CASSAEVGGTNEKLFF
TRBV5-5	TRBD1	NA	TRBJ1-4	TGTGCCAGCAGCTCACAGGGGGAAAGAAATGAAAAACTGTTTTTT	CASSSQGERNEKLFF
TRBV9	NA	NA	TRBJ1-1	TGTGCCAGCAGCGTAGAGGCCCGGGGGAGCACTGAAGCTTTCTTT	CASSVEARGSTEAFF
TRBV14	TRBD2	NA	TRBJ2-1	TGTGCCAGCAGCCAAAGGACTAGCGGGAGGGATAGGAATGAGCAGTTCTTC	CASSQRTSGRDRNEQFF
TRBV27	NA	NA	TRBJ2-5	TGTGCCAGCAGTTTTTTTGTGACAGGCCCCCAAGAGACCCAGTACTTC	CASSFFVTGPQETQYF
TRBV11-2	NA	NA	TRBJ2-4	TGTGCCAGCAGCTGGGGCCTTCCGGAAAACATTCAGTACTTC	CASSWGLPENIQYF
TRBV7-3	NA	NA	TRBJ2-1	TGTGCCAGCAGCTTAATCGGTCCGGTGTACAATGAGCAGTTCTTC	CASSLIGPVYNEQFF
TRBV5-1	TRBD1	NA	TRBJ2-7	TGCGCCAGCAGCTCCGGACAGGGGAGGAACGAGCAGTACTTC	CASSSGQGRNEQYF
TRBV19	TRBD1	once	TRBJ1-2	TGTGCCAGTAGTACCCCCGGACAGGGGGAGGGCGGCTACACCTTC	CASSTPGQGEGGYTF
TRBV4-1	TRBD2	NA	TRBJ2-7	TGCGCCAGCAGCCAAGCTGCTAGCGGGAGCGCCTACGAGCAGTACTTC	CASSQAASGSAYEQYF
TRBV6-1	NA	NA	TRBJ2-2	TGTGCCAGCAGTGAAGCTGAGATTGAATGGGCAAACACCGGGGAGCTGTTTTTT	CASSEAEIEWANTGELFF
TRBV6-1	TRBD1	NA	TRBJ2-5	TGTGCCAGCAGTGAAGCGGACTGGACAGGTCAAGAGACCCAGTACTTC	CASSEADWTGQETQYF
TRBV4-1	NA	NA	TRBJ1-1	TGCGCCAGCAGCCAAGAGGGCAGATGGAACACTGAAGCTTTCTTT	CASSQEGRWNTEAFF
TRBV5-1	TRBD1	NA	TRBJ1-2	TGCGCCAGCAGCCCTATGGGACAGGGGGCCTTCGATGGCTACACCTTC	CASSPMGQGAFDGYTF
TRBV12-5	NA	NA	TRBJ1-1	TGTGCTAGTGGTTTGTACCCGGGGACTAACACTGAAGCTTTCTTT	CASGLYPGTNTEAFF
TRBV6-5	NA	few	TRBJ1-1	TGTGCCAGCAGCCGCGGACACGACACTGAAGCTTTCTTT	CASSRGHDTEAFF
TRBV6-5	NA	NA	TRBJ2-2	TGTGCCAGCAGTTACACGGCGGTCGCGAACACCGGGGAGCTGTTTTTT	CASSYTAVANTGELFF
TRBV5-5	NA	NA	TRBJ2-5	TGTGCCAGCAGCTGGCTGGTAGCCAAAGAGACCCAGTACTTC	CASSWLVAKETQYF
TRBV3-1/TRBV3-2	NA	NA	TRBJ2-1	TGTGCCAGCAGCCGCCGGGTAGAGCAGAATGAGCAGTTCTTC	CASSRRVEQNEQFF
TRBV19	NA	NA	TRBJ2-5	TGTGCCAGTAGTACCGGGACAATAGGGACCCAGTACTTC	CASSTGTIGTQYF
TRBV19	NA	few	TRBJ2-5	TGTGCCAGTAGGTTAAACAGCCAACTAGGTGTTGAGACCCAGTACTTC	CASRLNSQLGVETQYF
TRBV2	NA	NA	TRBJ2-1	TGTGCCAGCAAGGGTGCAAGCGGGCCCTACAATGAGCAGTTCTTC	CASKGASGPYNEQFF
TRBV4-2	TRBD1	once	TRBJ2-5	TGTGCCAGCAGCTCGAATCGACAGGGATCGAAAGAGACCCAGTACTTC	CASSSNRQGSKETQYF
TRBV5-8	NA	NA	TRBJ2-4	TGTGCCAGCAGCCGTGGACTTTGGCTAGGCAAAAACATTCAGTACTTC	CASSRGLWLGKNIQYF
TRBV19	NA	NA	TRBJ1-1	TGTGCCAGTAGTATAGGTCCCATGAACACTGAAGCTTTCTTT	CASSIGPMNTEAFF
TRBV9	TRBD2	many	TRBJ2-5	TGTGCCAGCAGCCTTACGGGGCGGGGGGGCCTTGAGACCCAGTACTTC	CASSLTGRGGLETQYF
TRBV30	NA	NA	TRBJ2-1	TGTGCCTTTTCGGTCTCCTACAATGAGCAGTTCTTC	CAFSVSYNEQFF
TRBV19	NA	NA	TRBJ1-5	TGTGCCAGTAGTGCGGTACAGGGTGTAAGCAATCAGCCCCAGCATTTT	CASSAVQGVSNQPQHF
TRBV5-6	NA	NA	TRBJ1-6	TGTGCCAGCAGCTTCTTGGTACTCGGGCCCCTCCACTTT	CASSFLVLGPLHF
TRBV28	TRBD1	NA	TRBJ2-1	TGTGCCAGCAGTGCTACAGGGGGATCTTACAATGAGCAGTTCTTC	CASSATGGSYNEQFF
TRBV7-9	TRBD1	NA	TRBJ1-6	TGTGCCAGCAGCCGTCACAGGGGAGCACAGGATAATTCACCCCTCCACTTT	CASSRHRGAQDNSPLHF
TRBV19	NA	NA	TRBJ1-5	TGTGCCAGTAGTAAGGGGCCGAGGCCCCAGCATTTT	CASSKGPRPQHF
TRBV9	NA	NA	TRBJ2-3	TGTGCCAGCAGCAAAAGCGGAGGGTACACAGATACGCAGTATTTT	CASSKSGGYTDTQYF
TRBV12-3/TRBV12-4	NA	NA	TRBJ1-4	TGTGCCAGCAGTTCTGGGTCTAGTGAAAAACTGTTTTTT	CASSSGSSEKLFF
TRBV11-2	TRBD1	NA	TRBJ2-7	TGTGCCAGCAGCTTAAGGGACAGGGGAGCCTACGAGCAGTACTTC	CASSLRDRGAYEQYF
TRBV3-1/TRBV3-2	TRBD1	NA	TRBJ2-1	TGTGCCAGCAGCCCCGGACAGGGTTACAATGAGCAGTTCTTC	CASSPGQGYNEQFF
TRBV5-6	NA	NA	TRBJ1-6	TGTGCCAGCTCCCTACGGGGGTTTTATTCACCCCTCCACTTT	CASSLRGFYSPLHF
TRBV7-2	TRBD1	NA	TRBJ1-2	TGTGCCAGCACCCAGGACAGGGCCTTCGGCTACACCTTC	CASTQDRAFGYTF
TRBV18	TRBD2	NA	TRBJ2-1	TGTGCCAGCTCAGCCGGGACTACCTTCGGTGAGCAGTTCTTC	CASSAGTTFGEQFF
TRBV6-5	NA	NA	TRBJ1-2	TGTGCCAGCAGTTACTCGTGGGGGGTCGGACGTGGCTACACCTTC	CASSYSWGVGRGYTF
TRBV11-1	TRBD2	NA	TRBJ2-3	TGTGCCAGCAGTTTCGGCGGGCGGGGGGGCACAGATACGCAGTATTTT	CASSFGGRGGTDTQYF
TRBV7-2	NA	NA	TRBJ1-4	TGTGCCAGCAGCTTAACGAGTGGGCCGAGTGAAAAACTGTTTTTT	CASSLTSGPSEKLFF